This TCR beta chain was observed in a study of T-cell memory formation after mild COVID-19. Study observations and caveats: Researchers report contracting CD4+ clones mostly in CM and EM, with CD8+ clones in EMRA.

TCRdb used MiXCR to reprocess the 5' RACE reads, holding one entry per CDR3 protein. The repertoire holds about 320,000 distinct CDR3 sequences, with roughly an eighth as singletons. On this clonotype: The antigen is unknown.

The CDR3 sequence is 17 residues long. The V gene's germline CDR1 is MNHEY and CDR2 SMNVEV (reference sequence). The V gene lost 0 bases and the J gene lost 2 bases, with 14 bases spanning the gap. Sequenced material: PBMCs or a T cell subset sorted from them (not recorded which). This clonotype was sampled from a young man who had mild COVID-19 (a few samples of this study predate the infection). Cell type and time point are not known. The chain couples TRBV27 to TRBJ2-4, with TRBD2 as a possible D gene (7 bases). The CDR3 spells CASSLSGGGVTKNIQYF. The CDR3 DNA reads as TGTGCCAGCAGTTTATCAGGGGGGGGGGTAACCAAAAACATTCAGTACTTC.